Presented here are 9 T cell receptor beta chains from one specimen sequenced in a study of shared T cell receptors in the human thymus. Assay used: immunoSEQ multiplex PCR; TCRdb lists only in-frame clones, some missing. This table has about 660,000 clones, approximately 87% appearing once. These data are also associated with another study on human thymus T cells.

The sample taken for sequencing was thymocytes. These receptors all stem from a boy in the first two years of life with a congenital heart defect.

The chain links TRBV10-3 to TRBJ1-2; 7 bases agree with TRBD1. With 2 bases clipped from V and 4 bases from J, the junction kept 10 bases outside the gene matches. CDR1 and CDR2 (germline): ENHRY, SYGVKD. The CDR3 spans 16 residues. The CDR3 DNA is TGTGCCATCAGTGAGAGTAAAACAGGGGTTTTCTATGGCTACACCTTC. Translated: CAISESKTGVFYGYTF.

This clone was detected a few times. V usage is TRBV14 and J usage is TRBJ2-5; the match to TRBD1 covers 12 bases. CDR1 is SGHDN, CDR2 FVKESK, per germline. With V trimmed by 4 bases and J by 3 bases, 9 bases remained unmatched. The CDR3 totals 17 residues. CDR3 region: CASSRIRDRGLEETQYF. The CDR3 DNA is TGTGCCAGCAGCCGAATTCGGGACAGGGGGCTTGAAGAGACCCAGTACTTC.

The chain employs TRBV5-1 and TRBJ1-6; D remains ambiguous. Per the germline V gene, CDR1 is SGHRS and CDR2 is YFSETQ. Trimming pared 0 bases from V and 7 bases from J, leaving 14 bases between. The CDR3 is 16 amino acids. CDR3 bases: TGCGCCAGCAGCTTGGTTAGTGCGGGGTGGAATTCACCCCTCCACTTT. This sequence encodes CASSLVSAGWNSPLHF.

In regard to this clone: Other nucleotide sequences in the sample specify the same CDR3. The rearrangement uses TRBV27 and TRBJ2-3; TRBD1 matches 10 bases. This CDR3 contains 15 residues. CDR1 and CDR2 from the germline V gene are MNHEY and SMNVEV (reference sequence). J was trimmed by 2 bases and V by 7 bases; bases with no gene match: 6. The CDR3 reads CASNEGQGNTDTQYF. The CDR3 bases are TGTGCCAGCAATGAGGGACAGGGGAACACAGATACGCAGTATTTT.

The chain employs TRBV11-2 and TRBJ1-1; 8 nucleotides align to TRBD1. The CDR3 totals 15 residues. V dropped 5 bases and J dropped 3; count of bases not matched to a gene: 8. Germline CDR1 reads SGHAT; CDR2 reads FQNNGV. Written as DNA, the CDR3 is TGTGCCAGCAGCCCGAAGGACAGGGTAGACACTGAAGCTTTCTTT. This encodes CASSPKDRVDTEAFF.

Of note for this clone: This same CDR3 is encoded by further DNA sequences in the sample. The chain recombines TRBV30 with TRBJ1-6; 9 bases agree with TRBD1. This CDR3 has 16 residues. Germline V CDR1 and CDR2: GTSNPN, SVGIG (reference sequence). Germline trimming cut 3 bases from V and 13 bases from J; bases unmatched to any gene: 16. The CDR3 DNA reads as TGTGCCTGGAGCCCAACCGGGACAGGGTTTGTCTCCCCCCTCCACTTT. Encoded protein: CAWSPTGTGFVSPLHF.

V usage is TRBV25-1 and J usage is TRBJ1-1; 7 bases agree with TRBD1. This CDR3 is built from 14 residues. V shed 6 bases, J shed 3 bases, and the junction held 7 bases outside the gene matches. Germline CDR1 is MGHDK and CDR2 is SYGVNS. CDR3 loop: CASREGAQDTEAFF. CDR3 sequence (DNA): TGTGCCAGCAGGGAGGGGGCGCAGGACACTGAAGCTTTCTTT.

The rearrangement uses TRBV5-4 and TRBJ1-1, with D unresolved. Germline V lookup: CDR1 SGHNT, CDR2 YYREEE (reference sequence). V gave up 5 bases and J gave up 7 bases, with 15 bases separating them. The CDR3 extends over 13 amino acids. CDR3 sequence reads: CASRPSHGSEAFF. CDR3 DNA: TGTGCCAGCAGACCATCTCACGGGAGTGAAGCTTTCTTT.

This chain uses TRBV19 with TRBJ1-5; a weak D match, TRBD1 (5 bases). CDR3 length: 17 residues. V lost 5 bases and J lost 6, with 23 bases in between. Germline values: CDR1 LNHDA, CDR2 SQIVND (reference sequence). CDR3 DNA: TGTGCCAGTAGTCCCCAGGGCCAAAGGGTGATTTGTCAGCCCCAGCATTTT. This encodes CASSPQGQRVICQPQHF.